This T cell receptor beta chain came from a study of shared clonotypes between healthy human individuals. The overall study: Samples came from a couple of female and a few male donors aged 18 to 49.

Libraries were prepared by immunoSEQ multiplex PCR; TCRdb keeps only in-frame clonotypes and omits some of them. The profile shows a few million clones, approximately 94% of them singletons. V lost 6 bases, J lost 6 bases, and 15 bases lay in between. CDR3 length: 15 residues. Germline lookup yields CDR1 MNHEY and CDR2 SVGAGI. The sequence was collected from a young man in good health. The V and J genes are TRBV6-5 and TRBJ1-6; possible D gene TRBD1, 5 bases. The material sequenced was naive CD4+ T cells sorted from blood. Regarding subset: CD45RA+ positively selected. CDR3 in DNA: TGTGCCAGCAGCAGTTACAGGAGCCCTAATTCACCCCTCCACTTT. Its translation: CASSSYRSPNSPLHF.